Presented here are 31 T cell receptor beta chains from one specimen sequenced in a study of CD8+ T cells in alopecia areata. The sample's treatment: oral pan-JAK inhibitor, 5-10 mg twice daily. RNA extraction was followed by reverse transcription into cDNA, which acted as the sequencing template. Generated by immunoSEQ multiplex PCR, the TCRdb table keeps only in-frame clones and is missing some. The sample includes fewer than 100,000 clones, approximately 70% seen only once; the top ten take 17%. The sample was CD8+ T cells sorted from blood, taken around week 44, from a patient treated with tofacitinib. The receptor set was obtained from a human donor with alopecia areata.

This clone has more than one count but fewer than ten. The gene calls are TRBV6-5 and TRBJ1-1, with D possibly being TRBD1 (5 bases). In germline, CDR1 is MNHEY, CDR2 SVGAGI. This CDR3 is 14 amino acids long. V gave up 7 bases and J gave up 0 bases, with 12 bases separating them. The CDR3 coding sequence is TGTGCCAGCACCATGACAGCCATGAACACTGAAGCTTTCTTT. The encoded protein is CASTMTAMNTEAFF.

Turning to this clone: Other DNA sequences in this specimen translate into the identical CDR3. The chain carries TRBV12-5 and TRBJ2-3; D unresolved. This CDR3 is built from 12 residues. Germline lookup yields CDR1 LGHNT and CDR2 FRNRAP. V shed 1 base and J shed 5 bases, with 4 bases lying between them. CDR3 amino acids: CASGLGLDTQYF. The CDR3 bases are TGTGCTAGTGGTTTGGGGCTAGATACGCAGTATTTT.

The chain uses TRBV11-2 and TRBJ2-7; maybe TRBD1 (5 bases). This CDR3 is built from 12 residues. The germline V gene has CDR1 SGHAT and CDR2 FQNNGV. V dropped 5 bases and J dropped 3 bases, with 8 bases sitting between them. For the CDR3, the DNA is TGTGCCAGCAGCCCAGACAGCTACGAGCAGTACTTC. The encoded protein is CASSPDSYEQYF.

The CDR3 DNA follows: TGTGCCAGCATAGGGGGTCCTTACGATGAGCAGTTCTTC. It translates to CASIGGPYDEQFF. The rearrangement joins TRBV2 to TRBJ2-1; maybe TRBD1 (6 bases). Trimming cost V 7 bases and J 8 bases, with 15 bases left between them. Germline CDR1 and CDR2: SNHLY and FYNNEI. CDR3 length: 13 residues.

This chain joins TRBV5-6 and TRBJ2-1; 7 nucleotides agree with TRBD1. Losses at the gene ends were 2 bases for V and 7 bases for J; bases not matched to a gene: 3. Germline V gene sequence: CDR1 SGHDT, CDR2 YYEEEE. This CDR3 spans 13 amino acids. This CDR3 reads CASSLNRGNEQFF. DNA of the CDR3: TGTGCCAGCAGCTTAAACAGGGGAAATGAGCAGTTCTTC.

The chain joins TRBV1 to TRBJ1-2. TRBV1 is classified as a pseudogene. The CDR3 totals 15 residues. The CDR3 loop is CTSSQDGMFNYGYTF. DNA for the CDR3: TGCACCAGCAGCCAAGATGGGATGTTTAACTATGGCTACACCTTC.

This chain uses TRBV18 with TRBJ2-7; tentatively, D is TRBD2 (5 bases). Trimming removed 3 bases at V and 0 bases at J, with 18 bases between. The CDR3 spans 17 residues. Germline V lookup: CDR1 KGHSH, CDR2 LQKENI. The CDR3: CASSPASGSRSSYEQYF. The CDR3 nucleotides read TGTGCCAGCTCACCCGCCTCGGGGAGCCGGAGCTCCTACGAGCAGTACTTC.

The genes are TRBV7-6 and TRBJ2-5; D might be TRBD2 (5 bases). The V gene's germline CDR1 is SGHVS and CDR2 FNYEAQ. Trimming cost V 0 bases and J 3 bases, with 8 bases left between them. The CDR3 sequence is 14 residues long. Here the CDR3 reads CASSLAPEEETQYF. The DNA of the CDR3 is TGTGCCAGCAGCTTAGCACCGGAGGAAGAGACCCAGTACTTC.

The chain is built from TRBV29-1 and TRBJ1-2; 11 bases fit TRBD1. The germline CDR1 and CDR2 sequences are SQVTM and ANQGSEA. This CDR3 spans 14 amino acids. J gave up 8 bases and V 2 bases, and 7 bases lay outside the gene matches. The DNA of the CDR3 is TGCAGCGTTGAAAATCGGACAGGGGGCCTCGGCTACACCTTC. It specifies CSVENRTGGLGYTF.

This sequence joins TRBV2 and TRBJ2-1, with D possibly being TRBD1 (5 bases). V shed 1 base and J shed 4 bases, with 14 bases lying between them. Per the germline V gene, CDR1 is SNHLY and CDR2 is FYNNEI. The CDR3 runs to 16 residues. For the CDR3, the DNA is TGTGCCAGCAGTGAAGTGCAGGGTTTGGAGTACAATGAGCAGTTCTTC. Its translation: CASSEVQGLEYNEQFF.

The chain is built from TRBV4-3 and TRBJ2-5; 10 bases map to TRBD2. Trimming removed 0 bases from V and 5 bases from J; junction bases left unmatched: 6. This CDR3 is 16 amino acids long. Germline V gene lookup returns CDR1 LGHNA and CDR2 YSLEER. The CDR3 DNA reads TGCGCCAGCAGCCAAGATTCTAGCGGGGGCAGGGAGACCCAGTACTTC. Its translation: CASSQDSSGGRETQYF.

This sequence joins TRBV9 and TRBJ1-2, with 10 bases fitting TRBD1. The V segment lost 3 bases and the J segment 4 bases; nucleotides outside the gene matches: 6. The CDR3 has 15 amino acids. Per the germline V gene, CDR1 is SGDLS and CDR2 is YYNGEE. The CDR3 DNA is TGTGCCAGCAGCGAGGGGACAGGGGTCGGCTATGGCTACACCTTC. Translating gives CASSEGTGVGYGYTF.

This clone appeared a single time. The CDR3 bases are TGTGCCTGGAGCGGGACAGGTGGCTACGAGCAGTACTTC. Protein product: CAWSGTGGYEQYF. The chain is built from TRBV30 and TRBJ2-7, with 8 bases that match TRBD1. Looked up from germline, CDR1 is GTSNPN and CDR2 is SVGIG (reference sequence). The CDR3 totals 13 residues. The V segment lost 3 bases and the J segment 3 bases; nucleotides outside the gene matches: 4.

V gene TRBV9 combines with J gene TRBJ2-2, with D tentatively TRBD2 (5 bases). CDR1 SGDLS and CDR2 YYNGEE come from the germline V gene. Trimming pared 4 bases from V and 1 base from J, leaving 11 bases between. The CDR3 consists of 15 residues. CDR3 amino acids: CASSSFGVNTGELFF. CDR3 coding DNA: TGTGCCAGCAGCTCGTTCGGGGTGAACACCGGGGAGCTGTTTTTT.

The table lists this clone with a few counts. This chain links TRBV7-9 with TRBJ1-2; TRBD1 might be the D (5 bases). Germline V gene lookup returns CDR1 SEHNR and CDR2 FQNEAQ (reference sequence). V lost 0 bases to trimming and J lost 3 bases, with 5 bases between them. This CDR3 comprises 13 residues. The CDR3: CASSLAGDYGYTF. For the CDR3, the DNA is TGTGCCAGCAGCTTAGCAGGGGACTATGGCTACACCTTC.

The chain couples TRBV7-9 to TRBJ2-3; 14 nucleotides agree with TRBD2. The CDR3 runs 17 residues. In germline, CDR1 is SEHNR, CDR2 FQNEAQ (reference sequence). Losses at the gene ends were 5 bases for V and 6 bases for J; bases not matched to a gene: 10. The CDR3 is CASSPGTSGGFVDTQYF. CDR3 nucleotide sequence: TGTGCCAGCAGCCCCGGGACTAGCGGGGGTTTTGTGGATACGCAGTATTTT.

The CDR3 loop is CASSQDRGGDQPQHF. The CDR3 nucleotides are TGCGCCAGCAGCCAAGACAGGGGTGGTGATCAGCCCCAGCATTTT. This chain joins TRBV4-3 and TRBJ1-5; tentatively, D is TRBD1 (6 bases). CDR1 and CDR2 (germline): LGHNA, YSLEER. The CDR3 sequence is 15 residues long. The V gene lost 0 bases and the J gene lost 5 bases, with 11 bases spanning the gap.

The chain uses TRBV29-1 and TRBJ1-1; D gene ambiguous. Trimming removed 3 bases at V and 2 bases at J, with 10 bases between. The CDR3 has 13 residues. CDR1 and CDR2 (germline): SQVTM, ANQGSEA. The CDR3, as DNA: TGCAGCGTTGACCTGGATGCCAACACTGAAGCTTTCTTT. This encodes CSVDLDANTEAFF.

This clone is medium-sized within its sample. The chain links TRBV6-1 to TRBJ2-2; D uncertain. This CDR3 is built from 14 residues. The V end lost 3 bases, the J end lost 3 bases, and 8 bases lay between the germline ends. Per germline, CDR1 MNHNS and CDR2 SASEGT. DNA for the CDR3: TGTGCCAGCAGTGATGGGCATCACACCGGGGAGCTGTTTTTT. It yields the protein CASSDGHHTGELFF.

This chain joins TRBV27 and TRBJ2-7; D could derive from TRBD1 or TRBD2 (5 bases each). V was trimmed by 3 bases and J by 3 bases, leaving 18 bases between them. This CDR3 comprises 16 residues. The germline CDR1 and CDR2 sequences are MNHEY and SMNVEV (reference sequence). The CDR3 nucleotides read TGTGCCAGCAGTTTCCGAGGGGCCGGGAATCTCTACGAGCAGTACTTC. Its protein product is CASSFRGAGNLYEQYF.

The chain employs TRBV9 and TRBJ2-7; D remains unclear. The V gene lost 0 bases and the J gene lost 5 bases, with 12 bases spanning the gap. The germline V gene has CDR1 SGDLS and CDR2 YYNGEE. This CDR3 is 14 amino acids long. CDR3 DNA: TGTGCCAGCAGCGTAGCCAGGTCAACCGACGAGCAGTACTTC. This codes for CASSVARSTDEQYF.

The V call is TRBV7-2, the J call TRBJ2-7, with D uncertain. Germline V gene sequence: CDR1 SGHTA, CDR2 FQGNSA. Trimming took 5 bases from V and 3 from J, leaving 20 bases between them. This CDR3 contains 16 residues. CDR3 in DNA: TGTGCCAGCAGCCCCCCGGTGGTACAACCCGACTACGAGCAGTACTTC. Translation gives CASSPPVVQPDYEQYF.

This chain uses TRBV10-3 with TRBJ2-1; 8 bases match TRBD1. This CDR3 has 14 amino acids. The ends lost 9 bases at V and 4 bases at J; junction bases unmatched: 8. CDR1 is ENHRY and CDR2 is SYGVKD in the germline V gene. The CDR3 nucleotides are TGTGCCATTCTCGGACAGGGAACGTACAATGAGCAGTTCTTC. Encoded protein: CAILGQGTYNEQFF.

The rearrangement links TRBV29-1 to TRBJ1-1; tentatively, D is TRBD1 (5 bases). Trimming removed 4 bases from V and 1 base from J, with 10 bases in between. Germline CDR1 SQVTM, CDR2 ANQGSEA. The CDR3 is made up of 13 amino acids. CDR3 protein: CSVGGGENTEAFF. The DNA for the CDR3 is TGCAGCGTTGGCGGGGGTGAGAACACTGAAGCTTTCTTT. Based on the CDR3 plus reference TRBV29-1 and TRBJ1-1, the full variable domain is SAVISQKPSRDICQRGTSLTIQCQVDSQVTMMFWYRQQPGQSLTLIATANQGSEATYESGFVIDKFPISRPNLTFSTLTVSNMSPEDSSIYLCSVGGGENTEAFFGQGTRLTVV.

The rearrangement links TRBV7-9 to TRBJ2-1; TRBD2 matches 10 bases. CDR3 length equals 15 residues. In germline, CDR1 is SEHNR, CDR2 FQNEAQ (reference sequence). Losses at the gene ends were 3 bases for V and 4 bases for J; bases not matched to a gene: 3. This CDR3 is CASSFSGGIYNEQFF. The CDR3 region has the DNA TGTGCCAGCAGCTTTAGCGGGGGGATATACAATGAGCAGTTCTTC.

The V gene is TRBV5-6, the J gene TRBJ2-3, with unresolved D. V was pared by 2 bases and J by 6 bases, with 7 bases between. The CDR3 loop spans 12 amino acids. Germline V gives CDR1 SGHDT, CDR2 YYEEEE. The CDR3 sequence: CASSFDSDTQYF. Written as DNA, the CDR3 is TGTGCCAGCAGCTTCGACTCGGATACGCAGTATTTT.

This sequence joins TRBV7-9 and TRBJ2-3; TRBD2 agrees at 10 bases. The V segment lost 7 bases and the J segment 0 bases; nucleotides outside the gene matches: 7. Germline values: CDR1 SEHNR, CDR2 FQNEAQ (reference sequence). The CDR3 runs to 16 residues. DNA for the CDR3: TGTGCCAGCAAGGGGCTAGCGGGGGTGAGCACAGATACGCAGTATTTT. Translating it yields CASKGLAGVSTDTQYF.

This clone has just a few counts. The chain recombines TRBV7-9 with TRBJ2-1; D gene uncertain. This CDR3 region has 13 residues. Per germline, CDR1 SEHNR and CDR2 FQNEAQ (reference sequence). V gave up 10 bases and J gave up 9 bases, with 19 bases separating them. CDR3 in amino acids: CATPEVVDGEQFF. CDR3 nucleotides: TGTGCCACCCCTGAGGTAGTGGACGGTGAGCAGTTCTTC.

This clone came up many times. For the CDR3, the DNA is TGTGCCAGTATAGGGGGAGGTTACAATGAGCAGTTCTTC. This gives the protein CASIGGGYNEQFF. The chain combines TRBV19 with TRBJ2-1; D could derive from TRBD1 or TRBD2 (6 bases each). This CDR3 has 13 residues. CDR1 is LNHDA, CDR2 SQIVND, per germline (reference sequence). V was pared by 7 bases and J by 4 bases, with 11 bases between.

The V call is TRBV12-5, the J call TRBJ1-1; 9 bases match TRBD1. Germline lookup yields CDR1 LGHNT and CDR2 FRNRAP. The CDR3 sequence is 17 residues long. The trim removed 2 bases at V and 3 bases at J, leaving 10 bases unmatched. The CDR3 nucleotides read TGTGCTAGTGGTTTGACCCAGACAGGGGGAGGCCACACTGAAGCTTTCTTT. Its protein is CASGLTQTGGGHTEAFF. Full variable domain (rest looked up from reference TRBV12-5 and TRBJ1-1): DARVTQTPRHKVTEMGQEVTMRCQPILGHNTVFWYRQTMMQGLELLAYFRNRAPLDDSGMPKDRFSAEMPDATLATLKIQPSEPRDSAVYFCASGLTQTGGGHTEAFFGQGTRLTVV.

The V call is TRBV7-2, the J call TRBJ2-7; either TRBD1 or TRBD2 may supply D (6 bases each). Germline CDR1 is SGHTA and CDR2 is FQGNSA. The CDR3 covers 16 residues. V lost 2 bases to trimming and J lost 0 bases, with 14 bases between them. For the CDR3, the DNA is TGTGCCAGCAGCTTATGGGGGGCACCTTCCTCCTACGAGCAGTACTTC. Residues: CASSLWGAPSSYEQYF. The variable domain in full, with the rest retrieved from reference TRBV7-2 and TRBJ2-7, is GAGVSQSPSNKVTEKGKDVELRCDPISGHTALYWYRQSLGQGLEFLIYFQGNSAPDKSGLPSDRFSAERTGGSVSTLTIQRTQQEDSAVYLCASSLWGAPSSYEQYFGPGTRLTVT.